Sequencing of this T cell receptor (beta chain) was carried out in a study of blood T cell repertoires in COVID-19. Some clones are missing from TCRdb's copy, which holds only in-frame ones; the method was immunoSEQ multiplex PCR. Of a few hundred thousand clones in the sample, approximately 80% were seen once. Trimming pared 3 bases from V and 8 bases from J, leaving 14 bases between. The CDR3 is made up of 15 amino acids. Looked up from germline, CDR1 is KGHSH and CDR2 is LQKENI. The sample holds one count of this clone. The TCR was taken from a woman in her 40s with acute COVID-19. Sequencing was performed on PBMCs or T cells enriched from blood (not recorded which). This sequence joins TRBV18 and TRBJ1-6; D may be TRBD1 (5 bases). CDR3 bases: TGTGCCAGCTCACCGCGGGGCATCGGGGATTCACCCCTCCACTTT. This translates into CASSPRGIGDSPLHF.